Following are 24 T cell receptor beta chains from one sample sequenced in a study of CD8+ T cells in alopecia areata. Noted treatment: oral pan-JAK inhibitor, 5-10 mg twice daily. Sequencing templates came from extracted RNA that was reverse transcribed into cDNA. Sequenced by immunoSEQ multiplex PCR; TCRdb stores in-frame clones only, minus some. This table has 60,000 to 85,000 clones, 29% appearing once. This specimen was CD8+ T cells sorted from blood, taken at week 4, from a patient treated with tofacitinib. These receptors were collected from a human donor with alopecia areata.

This clone was found a few times. This chain uses TRBV29-1 with TRBJ2-2; D assignment may be TRBD1 or TRBD2 (5 bases each). Trimming removed 6 bases at V and 5 bases at J, with 16 bases between. The CDR3 length is 14 residues. Germline V gene data show CDR1 as SQVTM and CDR2 as ANQGSEA. The CDR3 is CSVDIRGPTGELFF. The CDR3 nucleotides read TGCAGCGTCGACATCCGGGGCCCGACCGGGGAGCTGTTTTTT.

This clone was counted between two and nine times. The chain recombines TRBV29-1 with TRBJ2-5; D assignment may be TRBD1 or TRBD2 (5 bases each). Per the germline V gene, CDR1 is SQVTM and CDR2 is ANQGSEA. V gave up 3 bases and J gave up 5 bases, with 10 bases separating them. This CDR3 contains 12 residues. CDR3 loop: CSVDTRDETQYF. The CDR3, as DNA: TGCAGCGTTGATACCAGGGACGAGACCCAGTACTTC.

This clone has only a few counts. The chain uses TRBV27 and TRBJ2-7; no clear D. Trimming stripped 4 bases from V and 3 bases from J, with 10 bases between. CDR1 and CDR2 (germline): MNHEY, SMNVEV (reference sequence). The CDR3 extends over 13 amino acids. In nucleotides, the CDR3 is TGTGCCAGCAGTTACGGACGGAACTACGAGCAGTACTTC. Residues: CASSYGRNYEQYF.

This clone appeared a few times. CDR3 residues: CASSQGSLGVGELFF. CDR3 nucleotide sequence: TGCGCCAGCAGCCAAGGTTCATTGGGTGTTGGGGAGCTGTTTTTT. V and J are TRBV4-1 and TRBJ2-2; no reliable D call. The CDR3 runs to 15 residues. Per germline, CDR1 MGHRA and CDR2 YSYEKL. V lost 1 base and J lost 8, with 14 bases in between.

This clone was seen a handful of times. The rearrangement joins TRBV23-1 to TRBJ2-4; tentatively, D is TRBD1 (5 bases). TRBV23-1 qualifies as an ORF whose function is uncertain. Trimming left V 4 bases short and J 5 bases short, with 15 bases between. The length of the CDR3 is 15 residues. The CDR3 region is CASSPPARVENIQYF. Here the CDR3 DNA reads TGCGCCAGCAGTCCCCCCGCCAGGGTGGAAAACATTCAGTACTTC.

The genes are TRBV7-8 and TRBJ2-1, with unresolved D. Between the trimmed V and J ends, which lost 5 bases and 8 bases, there was a span of 13 bases. Germline CDR1 SGHVS, CDR2 FQNEAQ. This CDR3 region has 13 residues. The CDR3, as DNA: TGTGCCAGCAGCACCAGGCCTTCCGATGAGCAGTTCTTC. It encodes CASSTRPSDEQFF.

The chain carries TRBV29-1 and TRBJ2-7; no firm D call. The V and J ends lost 2 bases and 2 bases respectively, with 13 bases between them. This CDR3 is built from 14 residues. The germline V gene encodes CDR1 SQVTM and CDR2 ANQGSEA. The CDR3 is CSVESLSPTYEQYF. Written as DNA, the CDR3 is TGCAGCGTTGAATCCTTGAGTCCAACCTACGAGCAGTACTTC.

The CDR3 sequence is CASQTGREQFF. CDR3 coding DNA: TGCGCCAGCCAAACAGGTCGTGAGCAGTTCTTC. V is TRBV5-1 and J is TRBJ2-1; D possibly corresponds to TRBD1 (5 bases). Germline values: CDR1 SGHRS, CDR2 YFSETQ. V was trimmed by 7 bases and J by 9 bases, leaving 11 bases between them. The CDR3 totals 11 residues.

This clone was recorded a few times. The chain combines TRBV4-1 with TRBJ1-5; 7 bases are a match to TRBD1. CDR3 length equals 15 residues. The V and J ends lost 2 bases and 6 bases, in that order; junction bases with no gene match: 7. Germline CDR1 and CDR2: MGHRA and YSYEKL. CDR3 in DNA: TGCGCCAGCAGCCAACTCACAGGGGTAGGTCAGCCCCAGCATTTT. As protein: CASSQLTGVGQPQHF.

This clone was counted between two and nine times. V is TRBV12-5 and J is TRBJ1-2; perhaps TRBD1 as D (6 bases). V was clipped by 3 bases and J by 6 bases, with 11 bases between them. The CDR3 covers 13 residues. Germline values: CDR1 LGHNT, CDR2 FRNRAP. This CDR3 is CASGFPGANGYTF. The CDR3 coding sequence is TGTGCTAGTGGTTTCCCAGGGGCAAATGGCTACACCTTC.

This clone has more than one count but fewer than ten. This chain connects TRBV29-1 to TRBJ2-7; D might be TRBD1 (5 bases). Germline V gene data show CDR1 as SQVTM and CDR2 as ANQGSEA. The CDR3 contains 11 residues. V was shortened by 7 bases and J by 3 bases, with 10 bases between the two germline ends. CDR3 loop: CSALGDYEQYF. CDR3 DNA sequence: TGCAGCGCCCTAGGGGACTACGAGCAGTACTTC.

In its sample, this clone was seen a few times. This rearrangement joins TRBV2 to TRBJ1-2; D unresolved. Germline-derived CDR1 and CDR2 are SNHLY and FYNNEI. V shed 2 bases and J shed 5 bases, with 9 bases lying between them. The CDR3 totals 13 residues. The CDR3 sequence: CASSENSRYGYTF. The CDR3 DNA is TGTGCCAGCAGTGAAAACAGTCGATATGGCTACACCTTC. The full variable domain, its missing parts supplied by reference TRBV2 and TRBJ1-2, is EPEVTQTPSHQVTQMGQEVILRCVPISNHLYFYWYRQILGQKVEFLVSFYNNEISEKSEIFDDQFSVERPDGSNFTLKIRSTKLEDSAMYFCASSENSRYGYTFGSGTRLTVV.

The chain uses TRBV5-1 and TRBJ2-2; D gene ambiguous. The CDR3 runs to 16 residues. V was shortened by 0 bases and J by 4 bases, with 13 bases between the two germline ends. Per the germline V gene, CDR1 is SGHRS and CDR2 is YFSETQ. The CDR3 coding sequence is TGCGCCAGCAGCTTGGCCAACGGCGGACCCACCGGGGAGCTGTTTTTT. This sequence encodes CASSLANGGPTGELFF.

The chain employs TRBV29-1 and TRBJ2-7, with TRBD2 matching 14 bases. The CDR3 consists of 14 residues. Germline lookup yields CDR1 SQVTM and CDR2 ANQGSEA. The V and J ends lost 7 bases and 2 bases, in that order; junction bases with no gene match: 4. CDR3 residues: CSGPGLAGAYEQYF. CDR3 nucleotides: TGCAGCGGACCGGGACTAGCGGGGGCCTACGAGCAGTACTTC.

This clone ranks as medium-sized (0.01 to 0.1%). This chain links TRBV6-5 with TRBJ2-5; 9 bases map to TRBD1. The germline CDR1 and CDR2 sequences are MNHEY and SVGAGI. This CDR3 contains 15 residues. With V trimmed by 2 bases and J by 5 bases, 6 bases remained unmatched. The CDR3 bases are TGTGCCAGCAGTTACCAACGGACAGGGGTGGAGACCCAGTACTTC. Translated: CASSYQRTGVETQYF.

The chain couples TRBV29-1 to TRBJ2-7; 9 bases are shared with TRBD2. The CDR3 has 14 amino acids. J was trimmed by 3 bases and V by 6 bases; bases with no gene match: 9. Germline assignment: CDR1 SQVTM and CDR2 ANQGSEA. CDR3 sequence (DNA): TGCAGCGTAGCTGGGACAGCGGGGGGCTACGAGCAGTACTTC. Translated: CSVAGTAGGYEQYF.

The rearrangement links TRBV9 to TRBJ2-6; D possibly matches TRBD1 or TRBD2 (5 bases each). The CDR3 loop spans 13 amino acids. Trimming removed 3 bases from V and 11 bases from J, with 12 bases in between. Germline V gene lookup returns CDR1 SGDLS and CDR2 YYNGEE. The CDR3 sequence: CASSGSLGHVLTF. The CDR3 coding sequence is TGTGCCAGCAGCGGTTCTCTGGGACACGTCCTGACTTTC.

In its sample, this clone was seen a few times. Here the CDR3 reads CSVGRGGSNEQYF. The CDR3 DNA is TGCAGCGTTGGGCGGGGCGGGAGCAACGAGCAGTACTTC. The rearrangement uses TRBV29-1 and TRBJ2-7; 7 positions agree with TRBD2. The CDR3 covers 13 residues. The J segment lost 5 bases and the V segment lost 4 bases, leaving 8 bases of the junction unmatched. CDR1 and CDR2 (germline): SQVTM, ANQGSEA.

This clone has more than one count but fewer than ten. V gene TRBV9 combines with J gene TRBJ2-1; D remains ambiguous. V lost 0 bases, J lost 6 bases, and 19 bases lay in between. Germline V lookup: CDR1 SGDLS, CDR2 YYNGEE. The CDR3 runs 17 residues. CDR3 in amino acids: CASSVDKARPNSNEQFF. The CDR3 DNA follows: TGTGCCAGCAGCGTAGACAAGGCCCGACCCAACAGCAATGAGCAGTTCTTC.

This chain links TRBV19 with TRBJ1-2; D possibly corresponds to TRBD1 (6 bases). Trimming took 10 bases from V and 7 from J, leaving 13 bases between them. Germline V CDR1 and CDR2: LNHDA, SQIVND (reference sequence). This CDR3 comprises 11 residues. CDR3 residues: CATGGSGGYTF. The CDR3 DNA follows: TGTGCCACCGGGGGCTCGGGTGGCTACACCTTC.

V usage is TRBV20-1 and J usage is TRBJ2-7, with no clear D. Germline CDR1 is DFQATT and CDR2 is SNEGSKA (reference sequence). V lost 6 bases and J lost 6, with 12 bases in between. The length of the CDR3 is 11 residues. The CDR3 sequence: CSALVVSEQYF. The CDR3, as DNA: TGCAGTGCCCTAGTCGTGAGCGAGCAGTACTTC.

This clone was detected ten times or more. The CDR3 protein is CASSLGAGGIYEQYF. The CDR3, as DNA: TGTGCCAGCAGCTTAGGGGCAGGGGGCATCTACGAGCAGTACTTC. V and J are TRBV7-6 and TRBJ2-7; the match to TRBD1 covers 8 bases. J gave up 3 bases and V 1 base, and 5 bases lay outside the gene matches. Germline lookup yields CDR1 SGHVS and CDR2 FNYEAQ. The CDR3 totals 15 residues.

The chain has TRBV7-9 and TRBJ2-7, with D maybe TRBD2 (5 bases). CDR1 is SEHNR and CDR2 is FQNEAQ in the germline V gene (reference sequence). The CDR3 covers 13 residues. V was cut by 7 bases and J by 2 bases, with 12 bases left in between. The CDR3 DNA sequence: TGTGCCAGCACCCAGGACTCAGCCTACGAGCAGTACTTC. This translates into CASTQDSAYEQYF.

This clone turned up a few times. The chain couples TRBV27 to TRBJ2-6; no clear D gene. CDR1 is MNHEY and CDR2 is SMNVEV in the germline V gene (reference sequence). Trimming cost V 4 bases and J 0 bases, with 1 base left between them. CDR3 length: 13 amino acids. The CDR3 DNA is TGTGCCAGCAGTTACTCTGGGGCCAACGTCCTGACTTTC. Amino acid sequence: CASSYSGANVLTF.